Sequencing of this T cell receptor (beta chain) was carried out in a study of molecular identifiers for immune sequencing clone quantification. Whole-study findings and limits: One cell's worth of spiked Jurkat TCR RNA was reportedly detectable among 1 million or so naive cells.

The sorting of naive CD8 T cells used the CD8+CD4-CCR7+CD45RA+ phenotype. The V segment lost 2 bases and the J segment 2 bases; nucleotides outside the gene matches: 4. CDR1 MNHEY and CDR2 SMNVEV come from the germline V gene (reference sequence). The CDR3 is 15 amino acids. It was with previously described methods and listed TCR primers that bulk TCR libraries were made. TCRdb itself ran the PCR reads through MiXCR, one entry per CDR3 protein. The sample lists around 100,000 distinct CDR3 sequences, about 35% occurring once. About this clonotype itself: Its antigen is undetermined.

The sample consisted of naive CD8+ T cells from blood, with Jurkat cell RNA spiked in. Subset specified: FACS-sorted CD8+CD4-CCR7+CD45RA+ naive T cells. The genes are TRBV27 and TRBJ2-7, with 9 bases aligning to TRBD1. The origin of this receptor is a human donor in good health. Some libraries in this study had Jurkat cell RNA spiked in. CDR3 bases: TGTGCCAGCAGTTTAGGGGGACAGGGTGCCTACGAGCAGTACTTC. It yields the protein CASSLGGQGAYEQYF.